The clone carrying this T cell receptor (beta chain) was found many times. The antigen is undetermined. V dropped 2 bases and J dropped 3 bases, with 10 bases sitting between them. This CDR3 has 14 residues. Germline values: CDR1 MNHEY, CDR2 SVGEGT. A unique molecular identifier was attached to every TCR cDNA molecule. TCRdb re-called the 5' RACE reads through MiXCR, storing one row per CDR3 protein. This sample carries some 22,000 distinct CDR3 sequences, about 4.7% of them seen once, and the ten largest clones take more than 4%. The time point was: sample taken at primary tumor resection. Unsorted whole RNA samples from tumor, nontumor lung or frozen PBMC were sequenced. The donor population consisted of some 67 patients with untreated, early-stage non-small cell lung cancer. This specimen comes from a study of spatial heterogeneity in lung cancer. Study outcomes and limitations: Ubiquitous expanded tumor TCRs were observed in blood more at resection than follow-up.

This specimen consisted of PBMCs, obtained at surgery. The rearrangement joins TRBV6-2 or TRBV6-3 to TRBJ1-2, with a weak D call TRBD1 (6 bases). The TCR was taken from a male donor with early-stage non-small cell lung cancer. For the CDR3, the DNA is TGTGCCAGCAGTTACCCACAGGGATACTATGGCTACACCTTC. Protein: CASSYPQGYYGYTF.